This T cell receptor (beta chain) was recorded in a study of tumor-infiltrating lymphocytes in localized non-small cell lung cancer (TCRdb year 2021). Concerning the study at large: The cohort included patients whose samples were collected after neoadjuvant chemotherapy, as well as both smokers and never-smokers and several histologies. The overall ICON cohort was composed of some 140 surgical patients with localized non-small cell lung cancer whose tumors were resected. TCR sequencing was one of several integrated assays, alongside flow cytometry, multiplex immunofluorescence, RNA-seq, exome sequencing and proteomics, applied to the same patients. Resected tumor tissue and uninvolved lung tissue described as non-adjacent to the tumor were contributed by each patient, with both tissues obtained from the same patient. A total of 55 or so patients were included in the paired tumor versus uninvolved lung comparison of immunoSEQ T-cell fraction. The investigation overall reported the following: Recurrence-free survival showed no association with tumor T-cell fraction measured by TCR sequencing (p = 0.61). TCR-derived T-cell fraction did not differ between the flow cytometry-defined immunotypes IM1 (good prognosis) and IM2 (poor prognosis). Because different pieces of the same tissue were used for different assays, technical variation could not be separated from intratumor heterogeneity. In line with immunofluorescence CD3 counts, TCRbeta sequencing supported higher T cell infiltration in tumors compared with uninvolved lung tissue. Since assay coverage differed from patient to patient depending on how much tissue was available, TCR sequencing was done for only a subset of the cohort.

Enrollment in ICON was initiated in 2016, and the last patient was enrolled in late 2018. In a subcohort of around 72 patients, fresh tumor and matched uninvolved tissue were collected for in-depth immune analyses, with TCR sequencing among those analyses. DNA for TCR sequencing was isolated from bulk tissue, and no cell sorting was done. The immunoSEQ assay used for TCR sequencing gave the T-cell fraction in both tumor and uninvolved lung tissue. The paper's processing steps were these. For survival analysis, patients were divided into high (upper tertile) and low (lower two tertiles) T-cell fraction groups, which were compared by log-rank test. Paired tumor versus uninvolved lung differences in T-cell fraction were tested with a signed-rank test. Not all clones reach the TCRdb copy of this immuneACCESS table, which keeps in-frame sequences only. Checked studies attribute under half of the gap to unresolved V genes and leave the rest unexplained. The DNA gave D and trimming, while V, J and clone size come from that table. The sample table records just under 10,000 clones; under 85% of these occur just once. Around 21% of the sample belongs to the ten largest clones.

Comment on this clone: Its target antigen remains unknown. No much larger clone is present one base from it, and per-base qualities are unavailable.

The CDR3 goes from the cysteine to the phenylalanine over 13 residues. Just the 39-base CDR3 DNA is kept, in frame starting at base 1. V is shortened by 2 bases, J by 9 bases, and the region joining them spans 8 bases. For CDR1 and CDR2, the germline V gene lists MNHEY and SVGAGI. Sequencing was done on a sample of lung tumor tissue. This receptor chain uses TRBV6-5 and TRBJ1-6; a weak D assignment points to TRBD1 (6 bases agree). This clonotype originated in a human donor with non-small cell lung cancer. CDR3 reads: CASSYGGISPLHF. The sequence in DNA is TGTGCCAGCAGTTACGGGGGCATTTCACCCCTCCACTTT.